The following is a TCR beta chain sequence with its context. What it recognizes is unknown. The CDR3 loop spans 16 amino acids. Germline values: CDR1 SQVTM, CDR2 ANQGSEA. Trimming removed 5 bases from V and 4 bases from J; junction bases left unmatched: 10. The entry originates in a study of cytomegalovirus exposure and HLA in healthy donors. Study-level background: Researchers previously reported finding 90 million to 130 million unique TCR beta sequences from roughly 180 million T cells.

Study outcomes and limitations: Earlier analysis looked at TCR beta V segments, and most were productive about 87% or about 30% of the time. The investigators catalogued 150 to 200 TCR beta chains as cytomegalovirus-associated.

The PCR used 60 Vbeta and 13 Jbeta primers. Here immunoSEQ multiplex PCR was the method, and the copy in TCRdb shows in-frame clones only, minus some. The table shows approximately 150,000 clones, with 73% occurring only once. This chain links TRBV29-1 with TRBJ2-6; 8 positions match TRBD1. Sequencing was done on a sample of PBMCs. The receptor comes from a woman under 30 in good health and CMV-seropositive. DNA for the CDR3: TGCAGCGTTCTGGGACAGGCGGTGGGGGGGGCCAACGTCCTGACTTTC. This sequence encodes CSVLGQAVGGANVLTF.